Sequencing of this TCR beta chain was carried out in a study of blood T cell repertoires in COVID-19. Study information: The United States, Italy and Spain were the sources of the acute and convalescent COVID-19 samples. From T cells, B-cell-depleted T cells, or PBMCs came the material, which was cDNA or gDNA.

CDR3 size: 14 residues. Germline CDR1 reads SGDLS; CDR2 reads YYNGEE. V dropped 2 bases and J dropped 6 bases, with 13 bases sitting between them. In the original analysis: Reference gene primers were amplified, and this amplification served to estimate nucleated cell counts. Measured with immunoSEQ multiplex PCR; TCRdb has only the in-frame clones, and not every one. The V and J calls and the clone size are those of that table, but D and trimming were determined from the DNA. The sample holds a few hundred thousand clones, 88% seen once. The recovered donors of Cohort 3 showed two negative PCRs, clearance, or symptom resolution.

This chain joins TRBV9 and TRBJ2-3, with a tentative D call TRBD1 (5 bases). The TCR originated in a woman in her twenties or thirties who had recovered from COVID-19. The specimen was PBMCs or T cells enriched from blood (not recorded which). Written as DNA, the CDR3 is TGTGCCAGCAGCGTCGCCAGGACACCTGATACGCAGTATTTT. This gives the protein CASSVARTPDTQYF. Filled out from reference TRBV9 and TRBJ2-3, the complete variable domain reads DSGVTQTPKHLITATGQRVTLRCSPRSGDLSVYWYQQSLDQGLQFLIQYYNGEERAKGNILERFSAQQFPDLHSELNLSSLELGDSALYFCASSVARTPDTQYFGPGTRLTVL.